This T cell receptor beta chain was observed in a study of a mutant IDH1 vaccine in newly diagnosed glioma. Clones were read by immunoSEQ multiplex PCR, and TCRdb kept only the in-frame ones, dropping some. The sample consists of roughly 46,000 clones, about 88% of them appearing once. Comments on this clone: The antigen remains undetermined.

The time point denotes: week 47, end of study. Alongside topical imiquimod, each dose of vaccine comprised 300 ug of mutant IDH1 20-mer peptide. Germline CDR1 is SGDLS and CDR2 is YYNGEE. Trimming pared 2 bases from V and 3 bases from J, leaving 8 bases between. The CDR3 sequence is 13 residues long. The chain links TRBV9 to TRBJ1-2; no clear D gene. The sequenced sample was PBMCs, obtained from a glioma patient whose treatment included an IDH1 peptide vaccine. This TCR was recovered from a woman in her 30s with glioma. Some clones in this sample may be carry-over from other donors' samples. The CDR3 loop is CASSVSGDYGYTF. CDR3 DNA: TGTGCCAGCAGCGTTTCAGGAGACTATGGCTACACCTTC.